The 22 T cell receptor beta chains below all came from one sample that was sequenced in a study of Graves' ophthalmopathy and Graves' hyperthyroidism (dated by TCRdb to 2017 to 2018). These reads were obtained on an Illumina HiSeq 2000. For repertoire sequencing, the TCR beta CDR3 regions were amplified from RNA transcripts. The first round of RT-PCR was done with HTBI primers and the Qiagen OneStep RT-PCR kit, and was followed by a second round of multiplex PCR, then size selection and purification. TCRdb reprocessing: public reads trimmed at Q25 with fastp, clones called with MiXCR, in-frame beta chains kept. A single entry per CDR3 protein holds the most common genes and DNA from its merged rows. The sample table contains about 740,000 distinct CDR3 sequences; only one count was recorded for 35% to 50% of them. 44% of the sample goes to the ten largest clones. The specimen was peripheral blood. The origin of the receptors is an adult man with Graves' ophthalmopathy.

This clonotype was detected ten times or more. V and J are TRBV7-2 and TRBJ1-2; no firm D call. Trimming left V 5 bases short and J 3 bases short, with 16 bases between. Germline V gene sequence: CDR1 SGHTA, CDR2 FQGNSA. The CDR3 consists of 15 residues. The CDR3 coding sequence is TGTGCCAGCAGCCTCGCGTTGGGCGTGGACTATGGCTACACCTTC. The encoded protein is CASSLALGVDYGYTF. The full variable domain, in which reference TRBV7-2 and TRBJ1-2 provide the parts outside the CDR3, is GAGVSQSPSNKVTEKGKDVELRCDPISGHTALYWYRQSLGQGLEFLIYFQGNSAPDKSGLPSDRFSAERTGGSVSTLTIQRTQQEDSAVYLCASSLALGVDYGYTFGSGTRLTVV.

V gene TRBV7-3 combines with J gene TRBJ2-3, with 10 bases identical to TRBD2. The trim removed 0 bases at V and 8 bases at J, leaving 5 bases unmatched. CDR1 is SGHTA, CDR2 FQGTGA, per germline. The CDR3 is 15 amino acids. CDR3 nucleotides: TGTGCCAGCAGCTTAACTAGCGGGGGGTCGGGTACGCAGTATTTT. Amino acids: CASSLTSGGSGTQYF.

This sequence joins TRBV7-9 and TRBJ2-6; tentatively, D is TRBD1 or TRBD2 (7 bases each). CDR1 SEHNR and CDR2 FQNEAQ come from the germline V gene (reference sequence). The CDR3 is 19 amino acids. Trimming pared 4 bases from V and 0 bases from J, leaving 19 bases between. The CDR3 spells CASSSVGQGGSSGANVLTF. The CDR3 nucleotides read TGTGCCAGCAGCTCCGTCGGGCAGGGGGGGAGCTCTGGGGCCAACGTCCTGACTTTC.

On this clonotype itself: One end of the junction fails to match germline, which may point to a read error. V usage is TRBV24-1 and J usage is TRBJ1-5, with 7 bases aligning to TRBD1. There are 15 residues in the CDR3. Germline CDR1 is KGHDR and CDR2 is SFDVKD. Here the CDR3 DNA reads TGTGCCGCCAGCAGCCCACAGACAGGGTCTCAGCCCCAGCATTTT. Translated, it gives CAASSPQTGSQPQHF.

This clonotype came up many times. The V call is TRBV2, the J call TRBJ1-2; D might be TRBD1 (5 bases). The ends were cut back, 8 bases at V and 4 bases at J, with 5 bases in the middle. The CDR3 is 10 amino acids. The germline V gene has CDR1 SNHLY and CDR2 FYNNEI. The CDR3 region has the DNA TGTGCCAGCGACAGCTATGGCTACACCTTC. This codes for CASDSYGYTF.

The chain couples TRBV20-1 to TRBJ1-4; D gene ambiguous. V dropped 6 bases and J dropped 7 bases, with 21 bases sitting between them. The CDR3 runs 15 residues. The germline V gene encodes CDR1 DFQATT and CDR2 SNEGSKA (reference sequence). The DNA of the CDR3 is TGCAGTGCCTCGGACGTCTCCGGGTTAGGTGAAAAACTGTTTTTT. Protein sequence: CSASDVSGLGEKLFF.

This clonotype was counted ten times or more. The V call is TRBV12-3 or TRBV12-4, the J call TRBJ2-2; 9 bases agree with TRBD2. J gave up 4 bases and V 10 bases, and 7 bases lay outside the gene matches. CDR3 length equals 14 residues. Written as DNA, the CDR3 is TGTGCCACTAAGACGGGACTAGCCACCGGGGAGCTGTTTTTT. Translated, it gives CATKTGLATGELFF.

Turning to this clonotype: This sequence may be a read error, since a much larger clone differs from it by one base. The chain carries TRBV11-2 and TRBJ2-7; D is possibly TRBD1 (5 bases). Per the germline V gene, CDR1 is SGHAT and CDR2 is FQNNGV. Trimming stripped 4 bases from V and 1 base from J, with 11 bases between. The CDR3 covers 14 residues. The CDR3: CASSSSTVSYEQYF. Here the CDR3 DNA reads TGTGCCAGCAGCTCTTCGACAGTTTCCTACGAGCAGTACTTC.

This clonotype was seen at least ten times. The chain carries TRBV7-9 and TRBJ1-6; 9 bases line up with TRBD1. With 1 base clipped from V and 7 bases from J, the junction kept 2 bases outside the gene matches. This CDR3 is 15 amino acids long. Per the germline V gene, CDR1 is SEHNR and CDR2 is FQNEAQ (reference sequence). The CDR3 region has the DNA TGTGCCAGCAGCTTAGGACAGGGGGAGAATTCACCCCTCCACTTT. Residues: CASSLGQGENSPLHF. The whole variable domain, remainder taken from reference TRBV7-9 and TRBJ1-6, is DTGVSQNPRHKITKRGQNVTFRCDPISEHNRLYWYRQTLGQGPEFLTYFQNEAQLEKSRLLSDRFSAERPKGSFSTLEIQRTEQGDSAMYLCASSLGQGENSPLHFGNGTRLTVT.

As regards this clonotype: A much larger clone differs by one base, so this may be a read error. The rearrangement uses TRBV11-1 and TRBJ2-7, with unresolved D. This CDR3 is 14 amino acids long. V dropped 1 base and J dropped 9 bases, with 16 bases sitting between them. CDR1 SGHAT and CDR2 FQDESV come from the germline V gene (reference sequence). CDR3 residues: CASSLVGRDGGQYF. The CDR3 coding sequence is TGTGCCAGCAGCTTAGTGGGTCGAGACGGCGGGCAGTACTTC.

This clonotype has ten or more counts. DNA of the CDR3: TGTGCCAGCAGCTTAGTCCCTAGACTAGTCACACAAGAGACCCAGTACTTC. This encodes CASSLVPRLVTQETQYF. The J gene is TRBJ2-5, the V gene TRBV7-9; perhaps TRBD2 as D (6 bases). From germline, CDR1 is SEHNR and CDR2 FQNEAQ (reference sequence). The CDR3 totals 17 residues. Trimming removed 1 base from V and 2 bases from J, with 17 bases in between.

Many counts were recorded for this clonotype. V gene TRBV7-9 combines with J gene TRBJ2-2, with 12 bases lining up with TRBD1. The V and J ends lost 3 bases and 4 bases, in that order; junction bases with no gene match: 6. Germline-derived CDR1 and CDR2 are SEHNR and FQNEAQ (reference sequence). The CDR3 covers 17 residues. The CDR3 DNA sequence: TGTGCCAGCAGCTTGGCGGGACAGGGGGCGCCCACCGGGGAGCTGTTTTTT. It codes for CASSLAGQGAPTGELFF.

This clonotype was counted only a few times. DNA of the CDR3: TGTGCCAGCAGCTTCGTCAGGGGGCTCGACGAGCAGTACTTC. Translating gives CASSFVRGLDEQYF. This rearrangement joins TRBV7-2 to TRBJ2-7, with 8 nucleotides matching TRBD1. Germline-derived CDR1 and CDR2 are SGHTA and FQGNSA. Losses at the gene ends were 3 bases for V and 5 bases for J; bases not matched to a gene: 6. The CDR3 extends over 14 amino acids.

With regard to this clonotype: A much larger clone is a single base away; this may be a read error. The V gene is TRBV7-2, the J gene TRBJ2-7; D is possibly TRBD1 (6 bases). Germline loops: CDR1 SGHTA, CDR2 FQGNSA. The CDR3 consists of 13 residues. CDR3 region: CASSFRGPYEQHF. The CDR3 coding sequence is TGTGCCAGCAGCTTCAGGGGACCCTACGAGCAGCACTTC.

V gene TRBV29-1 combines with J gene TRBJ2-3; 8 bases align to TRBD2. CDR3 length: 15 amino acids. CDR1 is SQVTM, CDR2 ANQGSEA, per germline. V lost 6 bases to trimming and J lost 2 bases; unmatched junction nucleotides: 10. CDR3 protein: CSVTELAAHTDTQYF. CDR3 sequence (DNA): TGCAGCGTCACCGAACTAGCGGCCCACACAGATACGCAGTATTTT.

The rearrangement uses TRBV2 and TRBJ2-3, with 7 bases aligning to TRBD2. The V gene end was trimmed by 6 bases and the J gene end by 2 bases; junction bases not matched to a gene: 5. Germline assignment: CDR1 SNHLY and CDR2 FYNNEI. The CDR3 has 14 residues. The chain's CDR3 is CASSLGLTTDTQYF. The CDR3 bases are TGTGCCAGCAGCCTGGGACTAACCACAGATACGCAGTATTTT.

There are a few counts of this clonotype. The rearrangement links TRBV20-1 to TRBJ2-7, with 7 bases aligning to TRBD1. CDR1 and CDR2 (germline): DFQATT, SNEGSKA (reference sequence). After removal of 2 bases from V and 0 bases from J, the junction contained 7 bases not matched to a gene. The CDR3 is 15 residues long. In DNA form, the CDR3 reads TGCAGTGCTAGAATGGGACAGCCACTCTCCTACGAGCAGTACTTC. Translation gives CSARMGQPLSYEQYF.

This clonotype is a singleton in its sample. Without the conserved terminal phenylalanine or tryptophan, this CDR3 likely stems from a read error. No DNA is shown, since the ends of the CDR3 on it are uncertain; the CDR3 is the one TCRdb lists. CDR3 in amino acids: CASEMANT. The chain is built from TRBV5-1 and TRBJ2-7. The CDR3 adds up to 8 amino acids, both ends counted. Germline CDR1 and CDR2: SGHRS and YFSETQ.

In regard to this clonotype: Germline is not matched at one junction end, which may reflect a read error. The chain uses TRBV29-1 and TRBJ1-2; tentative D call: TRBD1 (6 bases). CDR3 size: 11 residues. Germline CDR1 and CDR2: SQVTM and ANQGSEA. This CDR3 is CSGAQGNGYTF. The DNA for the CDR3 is TGCAGCGGGGCGCAGGGGAATGGTTACACCTTC.

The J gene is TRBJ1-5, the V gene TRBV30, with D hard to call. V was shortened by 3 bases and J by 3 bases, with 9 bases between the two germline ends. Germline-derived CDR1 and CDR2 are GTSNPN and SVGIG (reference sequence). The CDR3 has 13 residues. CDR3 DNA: TGTGCCTGGAGCCTTGACAACAATCAGCCCCAGCATTTT. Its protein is CAWSLDNNQPQHF.

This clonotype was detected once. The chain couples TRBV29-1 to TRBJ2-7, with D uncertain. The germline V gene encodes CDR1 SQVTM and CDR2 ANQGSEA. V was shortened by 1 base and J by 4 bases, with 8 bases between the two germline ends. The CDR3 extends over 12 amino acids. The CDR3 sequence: CSVEASPYEQYF. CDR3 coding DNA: TGCAGCGTTGAAGCGAGTCCATACGAGCAGTACTTC.

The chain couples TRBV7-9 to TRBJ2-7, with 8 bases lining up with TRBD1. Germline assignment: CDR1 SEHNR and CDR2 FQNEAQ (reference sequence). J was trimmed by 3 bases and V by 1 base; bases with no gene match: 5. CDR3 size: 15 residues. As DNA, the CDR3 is TGTGCCAGCAGCTTAGGTTCCGGACAGGGCTACGAGCAGTACTTC. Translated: CASSLGSGQGYEQYF.